This entry describes one TCR beta chain. Its cognate antigen is unknown. Germline V lookup: CDR1 SGHNT, CDR2 YENEEA. The V and J ends lost 5 bases and 3 bases, in that order; junction bases with no gene match: 5. The CDR3 sequence is 14 residues long. Assay: immunoSEQ multiplex PCR; the TCRdb copy retains only in-frame clones and omits some. The sample lists 25,000 to 35,000 clones; about 85% were seen once. This record comes from a study of graft-versus-host responses after intestinal transplantation. For the study at large: The study gave all recipients anti-thymocyte globulin induction, then tacrolimus and steroids for about 3 years.

Study observations and caveats: GvH clonotypes were identified within recipient marrow, with a subset emerging first in ileum or blood. Within allografts, high graft-versus-host to host-versus-graft clonal ratios were seen among patients with graft-donor T cell macrochimerism. Peak levels of circulating GvH clones tracked with early post-transplant HvG declines.

This specimen consisted of PBMCs, obtained around 430 days after intestinal transplantation. J is TRBJ2-5 and V is TRBV11-3, with 8 positions matching TRBD2. The TCR was taken from a human patient who received an intestinal transplant, so some T cells may come from the graft donor. CDR3 sequence (DNA): TGTGCCAGCAGCCCCCGGACTAGCAAAGAGACCCAGTACTTC. Amino acid sequence: CASSPRTSKETQYF. The full variable domain, rest sourced from reference TRBV11-3 and TRBJ2-5, is EAGVVQSPRYKIIEKKQPVAFWCNPISGHNTLYWYLQNLGQGPELLIRYENEEAVDDSQLPKDRFSAERLKGVDSTLKIQPAELGDSAVYLCASSPRTSKETQYFGPGTRLLVL.